This T cell receptor beta chain was recorded in a study of blood T cell repertoires in COVID-19. Whole-study context: T cells, B-cell-depleted T cells, or PBMCs provided the cDNA or gDNA that served as material.

For this clone: Distinct nucleotide sequences in the sample also encode this CDR3.

The CDR3 is 14 amino acids. Germline V lookup: CDR1 MDHEN, CDR2 SYDVKM. With 6 bases clipped from V and 0 bases from J, the junction kept 2 bases outside the gene matches. The protocol was immunoSEQ multiplex PCR, while the TCRdb copy is restricted to in-frame clones and leaves out a portion. The repertoire holds fewer than 350,000 clones, with approximately 92% as singletons. The rearrangement links TRBV28 to TRBJ1-3; 7 nucleotides agree with TRBD1. What was sequenced was peripheral blood. The clonotype comes from a woman aged 25 to 39 with COVID-19, enrolled during active disease. CDR3 coding DNA: TGTGCCAGCAGCTCAGGGGGCTCTGGAAACACCATATATTTT. Translated, it gives CASSSGGSGNTIYF.